The source of this T cell receptor beta chain is a study of sequential checkpoint blockade in melanoma. The wider study: Both treatment sequences were followed by maintenance nivolumab.

Treatment given: randomized to nivolumab then ipilimumab (arm A) or the reverse (arm B). Trimming took off 2 bases at V and 5 bases at J, with 10 bases between the two ends. This CDR3 is built from 13 residues. Germline V CDR1 and CDR2: SGHKS, YYEKEE (reference sequence). Sequenced by immunoSEQ multiplex PCR; TCRdb stores in-frame clones only, minus some. The table shows 25,000 to 30,000 clones, with more than 60% occurring only once. The sample consisted of CD8+ T cells sorted from blood (inferred from file names), taken from a patient given nivolumab and ipilimumab in sequence. The chain has TRBV5-5 and TRBJ1-1; D gene uncertain. This TCR was sampled from a human donor with melanoma. In DNA, the CDR3 is TGTGCCAGCAGCTTTCTTATCGGGACTGAAGCTTTCTTT. This codes for CASSFLIGTEAFF.